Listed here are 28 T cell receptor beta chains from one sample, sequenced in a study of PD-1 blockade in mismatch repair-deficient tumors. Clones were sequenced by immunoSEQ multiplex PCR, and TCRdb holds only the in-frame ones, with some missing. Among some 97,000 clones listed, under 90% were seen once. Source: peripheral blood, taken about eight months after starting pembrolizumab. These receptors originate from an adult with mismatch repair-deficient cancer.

The CDR3 region is CASSPPTGGFTEAFF. The CDR3 DNA reads as TGTGCCAGCAGTCCCCCGACAGGGGGCTTCACTGAAGCTTTCTTT. The J gene is TRBJ1-1, the V gene TRBV28; 10 positions agree with TRBD1. This CDR3 contains 15 residues. Germline V lookup: CDR1 MDHEN, CDR2 SYDVKM. After removal of 5 bases from V and 4 bases from J, the junction contained 7 bases not matched to a gene.

This CDR3 reads CASSLGSAGGYEQYF. The CDR3 region has the DNA TGCGCCAGCAGCTTGGGGTCGGCAGGGGGTTACGAGCAGTACTTC. The rearrangement joins TRBV5-1 to TRBJ2-7; 7 bases align to TRBD1. Germline V gene lookup returns CDR1 SGHRS and CDR2 YFSETQ. V shed 0 bases and J 4 bases; nucleotides not matched to a gene: 7. The CDR3 has 15 amino acids.

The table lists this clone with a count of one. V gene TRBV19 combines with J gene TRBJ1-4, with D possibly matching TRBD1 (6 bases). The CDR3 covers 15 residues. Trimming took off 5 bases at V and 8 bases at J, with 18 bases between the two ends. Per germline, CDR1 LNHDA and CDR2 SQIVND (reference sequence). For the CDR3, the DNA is TGTGCCAGTAGTCGACAAACAGGGATGGGGGAAAAACTGTTTTTT. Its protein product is CASSRQTGMGEKLFF.

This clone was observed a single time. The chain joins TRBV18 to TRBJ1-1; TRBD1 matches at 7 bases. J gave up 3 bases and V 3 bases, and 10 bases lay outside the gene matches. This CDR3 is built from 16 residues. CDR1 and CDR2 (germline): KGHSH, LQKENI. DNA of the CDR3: TGTGCCAGCTCACCCTCCGGGACAGTCTGGGACACTGAAGCTTTCTTT. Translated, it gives CASSPSGTVWDTEAFF.

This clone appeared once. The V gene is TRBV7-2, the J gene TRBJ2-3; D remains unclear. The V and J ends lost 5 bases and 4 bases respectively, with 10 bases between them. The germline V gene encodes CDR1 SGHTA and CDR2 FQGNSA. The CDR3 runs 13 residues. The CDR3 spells CASSPQSADTQYF. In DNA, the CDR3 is TGTGCCAGCAGCCCCCAGTCGGCAGATACGCAGTATTTT.

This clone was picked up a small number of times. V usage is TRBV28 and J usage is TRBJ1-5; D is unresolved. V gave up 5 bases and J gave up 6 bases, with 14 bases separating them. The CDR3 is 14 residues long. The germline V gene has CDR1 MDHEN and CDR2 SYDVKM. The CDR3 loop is CASSPSGAGQPQHF. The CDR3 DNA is TGTGCCAGCAGTCCGAGCGGTGCGGGTCAGCCCCAGCATTTT.

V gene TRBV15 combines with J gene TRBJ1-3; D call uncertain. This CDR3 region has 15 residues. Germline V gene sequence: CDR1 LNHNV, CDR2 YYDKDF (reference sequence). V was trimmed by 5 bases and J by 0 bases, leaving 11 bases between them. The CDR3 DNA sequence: TGTGCCACCAGCCCCGACGGAAGCTCTGGAAACACCATATATTTT. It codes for CATSPDGSSGNTIYF.

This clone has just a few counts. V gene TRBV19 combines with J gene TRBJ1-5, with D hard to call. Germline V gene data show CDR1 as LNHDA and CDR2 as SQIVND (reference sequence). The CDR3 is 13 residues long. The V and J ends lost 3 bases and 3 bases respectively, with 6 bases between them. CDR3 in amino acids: CASSMNINQPQHF. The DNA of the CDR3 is TGTGCCAGTAGTATGAACATCAATCAGCCCCAGCATTTT.

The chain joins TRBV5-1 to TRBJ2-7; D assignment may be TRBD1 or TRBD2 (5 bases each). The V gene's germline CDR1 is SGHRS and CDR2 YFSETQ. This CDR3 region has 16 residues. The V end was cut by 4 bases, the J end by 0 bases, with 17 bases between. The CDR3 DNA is TGCGCCAGCAGCGTTGGGACGAGGGTGCTCTCCTACGAGCAGTACTTC. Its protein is CASSVGTRVLSYEQYF. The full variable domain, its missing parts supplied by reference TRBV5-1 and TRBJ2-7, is KAGVTQTPRYLIKTRGQQVTLSCSPISGHRSVSWYQQTPGQGLQFLFEYFSETQRNKGNFPGRFSGRQFSNSRSEMNVSTLELGDSALYLCASSVGTRVLSYEQYFGPGTRLTVT.

CDR3 loop: CASSLSVRPGPSGYTF. The CDR3 DNA sequence: TGTGCCAGCAGTTTATCCGTTCGTCCAGGGCCTTCCGGCTACACCTTC. The rearrangement joins TRBV27 to TRBJ1-2, with D tentatively TRBD1 (5 bases). The length of the CDR3 is 16 residues. V was cut by 0 bases and J by 8 bases, with 19 bases left in between. Germline V gene sequence: CDR1 MNHEY, CDR2 SMNVEV (reference sequence).

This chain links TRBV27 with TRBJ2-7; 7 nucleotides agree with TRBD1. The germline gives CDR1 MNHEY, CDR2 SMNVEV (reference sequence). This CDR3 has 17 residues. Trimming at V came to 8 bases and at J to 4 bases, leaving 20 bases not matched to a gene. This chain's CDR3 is CASQGQLNLGRGYEQYF. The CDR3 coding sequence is TGTGCCAGCCAGGGACAGCTAAACCTCGGGCGCGGGTACGAGCAGTACTTC.

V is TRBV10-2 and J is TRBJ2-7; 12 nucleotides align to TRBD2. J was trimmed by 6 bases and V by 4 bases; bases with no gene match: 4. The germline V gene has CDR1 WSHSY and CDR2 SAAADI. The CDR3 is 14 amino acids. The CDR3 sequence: CASSGLAGAIEQYF. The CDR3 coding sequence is TGCGCCAGCAGTGGACTAGCGGGAGCCATCGAGCAGTACTTC.

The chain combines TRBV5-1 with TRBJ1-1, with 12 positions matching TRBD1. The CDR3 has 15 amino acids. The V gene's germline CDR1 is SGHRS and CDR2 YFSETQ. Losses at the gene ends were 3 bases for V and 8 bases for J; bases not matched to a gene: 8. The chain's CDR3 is CASSWGQGAIEEAFF. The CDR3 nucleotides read TGCGCCAGCAGCTGGGGACAGGGGGCGATAGAAGAAGCTTTCTTT. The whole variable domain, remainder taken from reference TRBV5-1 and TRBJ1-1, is KAGVTQTPRYLIKTRGQQVTLSCSPISGHRSVSWYQQTPGQGLQFLFEYFSETQRNKGNFPGRFSGRQFSNSRSEMNVSTLELGDSALYLCASSWGQGAIEEAFFGQGTRLTVV.

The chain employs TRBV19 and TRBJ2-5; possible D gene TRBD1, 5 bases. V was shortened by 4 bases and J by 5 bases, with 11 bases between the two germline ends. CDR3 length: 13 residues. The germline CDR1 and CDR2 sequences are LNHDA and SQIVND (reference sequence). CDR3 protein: CASSTSRAETQYF. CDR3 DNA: TGTGCCAGTAGTACCTCCAGGGCGGAGACCCAGTACTTC.

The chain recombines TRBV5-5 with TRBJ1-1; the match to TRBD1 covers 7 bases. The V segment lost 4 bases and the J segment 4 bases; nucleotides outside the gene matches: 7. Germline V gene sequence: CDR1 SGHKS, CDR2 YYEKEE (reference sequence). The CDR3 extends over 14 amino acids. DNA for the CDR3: TGTGCCAGCAGCAACCCACAGGGGAGCACTGAAGCTTTCTTT. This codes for CASSNPQGSTEAFF.

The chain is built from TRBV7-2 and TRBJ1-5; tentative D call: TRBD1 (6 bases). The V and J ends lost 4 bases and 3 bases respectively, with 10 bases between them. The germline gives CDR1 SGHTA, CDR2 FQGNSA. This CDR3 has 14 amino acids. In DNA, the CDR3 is TGTGCCAGCAGCTACAGGGAGGTCAATCAGCCCCAGCATTTT. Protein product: CASSYREVNQPQHF.

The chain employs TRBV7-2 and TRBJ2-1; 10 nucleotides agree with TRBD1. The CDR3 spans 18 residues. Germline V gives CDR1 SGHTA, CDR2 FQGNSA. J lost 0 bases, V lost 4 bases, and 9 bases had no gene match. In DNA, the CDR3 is TGTGCCAGCAGCTCCGGGACAGGGGTAGGCAGCTCCTACAATGAGCAGTTCTTC. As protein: CASSSGTGVGSSYNEQFF.

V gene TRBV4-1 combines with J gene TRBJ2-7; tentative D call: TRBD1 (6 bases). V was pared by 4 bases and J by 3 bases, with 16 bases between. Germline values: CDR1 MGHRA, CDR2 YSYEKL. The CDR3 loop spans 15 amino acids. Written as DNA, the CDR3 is TGCGCCAGCAGCCGATACCCAGGGGAAGACTACGAGCAGTACTTC. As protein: CASSRYPGEDYEQYF.

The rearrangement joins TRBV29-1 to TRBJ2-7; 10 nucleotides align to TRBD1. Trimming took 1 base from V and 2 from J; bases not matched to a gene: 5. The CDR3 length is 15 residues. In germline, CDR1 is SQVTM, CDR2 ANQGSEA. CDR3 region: CSVEGGTGEPYEQYF. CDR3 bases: TGCAGCGTTGAAGGAGGGACAGGGGAGCCCTACGAGCAGTACTTC.

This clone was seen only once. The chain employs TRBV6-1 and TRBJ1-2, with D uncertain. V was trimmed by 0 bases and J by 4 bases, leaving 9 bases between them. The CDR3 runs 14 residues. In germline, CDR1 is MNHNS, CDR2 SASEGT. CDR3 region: CASSEAVRGYGYTF. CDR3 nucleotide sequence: TGTGCCAGCAGTGAAGCTGTCCGGGGCTATGGCTACACCTTC.

The chain's CDR3 is CASSLQGFGEKLFF. The DNA for the CDR3 is TGTGCCAGCAGTTTACAAGGGTTTGGTGAAAAACTGTTTTTT. The rearrangement uses TRBV27 and TRBJ1-4, with D unresolved. CDR3 size: 14 residues. V was shortened by 2 bases and J by 7 bases, with 11 bases between the two germline ends. Looked up from germline, CDR1 is MNHEY and CDR2 is SMNVEV (reference sequence). The full variable domain, completed using reference TRBV27 and TRBJ1-4, is EAQVTQNPRYLITVTGKKLTVTCSQNMNHEYMSWYRQDPGLGLRQIYYSMNVEVTDKGDVPEGYKVSRKEKRNFPLILESPSPNQTSLYFCASSLQGFGEKLFFGSGTQLSVL.

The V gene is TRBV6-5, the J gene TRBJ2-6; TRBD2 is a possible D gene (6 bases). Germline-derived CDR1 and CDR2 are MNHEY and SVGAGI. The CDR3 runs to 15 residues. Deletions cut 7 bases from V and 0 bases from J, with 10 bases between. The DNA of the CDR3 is TGTGCCAGCACCAGGAGGGCCTCTGGGGCCAACGTCCTGACTTTC. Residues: CASTRRASGANVLTF.

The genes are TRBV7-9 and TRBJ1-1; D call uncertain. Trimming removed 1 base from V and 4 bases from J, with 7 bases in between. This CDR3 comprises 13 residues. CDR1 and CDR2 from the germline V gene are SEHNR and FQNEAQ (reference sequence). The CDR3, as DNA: TGTGCCAGCAGCTTAGAGCGGGGCACTGAAGCTTTCTTT. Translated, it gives CASSLERGTEAFF. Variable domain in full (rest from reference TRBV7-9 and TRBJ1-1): DTGVSQNPRHKITKRGQNVTFRCDPISEHNRLYWYRQTLGQGPEFLTYFQNEAQLEKSRLLSDRFSAERPKGSFSTLEIQRTEQGDSAMYLCASSLERGTEAFFGQGTRLTVV.

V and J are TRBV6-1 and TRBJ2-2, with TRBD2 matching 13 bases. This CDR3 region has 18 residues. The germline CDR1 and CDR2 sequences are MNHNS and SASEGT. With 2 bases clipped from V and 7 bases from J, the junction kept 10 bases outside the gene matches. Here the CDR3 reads CASSEFVGLAGESGELFF. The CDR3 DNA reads TGTGCCAGCAGTGAATTCGTCGGACTAGCGGGAGAAAGCGGGGAGCTGTTTTTT.

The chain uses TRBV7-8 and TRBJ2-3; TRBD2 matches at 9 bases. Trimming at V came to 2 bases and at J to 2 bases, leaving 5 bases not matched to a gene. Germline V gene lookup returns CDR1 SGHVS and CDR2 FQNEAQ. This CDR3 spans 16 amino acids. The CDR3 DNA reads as TGTGCCAGCAGCTTAAAGACTAGCGGATCCACAGATACGCAGTATTTT. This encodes CASSLKTSGSTDTQYF.

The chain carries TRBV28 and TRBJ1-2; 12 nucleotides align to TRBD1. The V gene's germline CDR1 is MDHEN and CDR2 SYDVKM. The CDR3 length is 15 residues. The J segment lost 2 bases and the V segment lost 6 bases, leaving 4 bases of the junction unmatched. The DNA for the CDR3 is TGTGCCAGCAGGGACGGGACAGGGGGCAACTATGGCTACACCTTC. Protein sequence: CASRDGTGGNYGYTF.

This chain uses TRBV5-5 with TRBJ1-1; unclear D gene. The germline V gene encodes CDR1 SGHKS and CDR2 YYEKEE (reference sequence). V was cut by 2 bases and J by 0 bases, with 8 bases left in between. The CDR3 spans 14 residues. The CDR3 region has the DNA TGTGCCAGCAGCTTTAGAGATATGAACACTGAAGCTTTCTTT. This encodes CASSFRDMNTEAFF.

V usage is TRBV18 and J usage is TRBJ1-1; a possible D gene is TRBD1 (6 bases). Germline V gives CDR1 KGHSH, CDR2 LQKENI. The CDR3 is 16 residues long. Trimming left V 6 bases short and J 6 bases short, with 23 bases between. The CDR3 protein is CASSALGGGIKAEAFF. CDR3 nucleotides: TGTGCCAGCTCGGCCTTGGGAGGGGGAATAAAGGCTGAAGCTTTCTTT. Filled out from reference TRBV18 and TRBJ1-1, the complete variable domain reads NAGVMQNPRHLVRRRGQEARLRCSPMKGHSHVYWYRQLPEEGLKFMVYLQKENIIDESGMPKERFSAEFPKEGPSILRIQQVVRGDSAAYFCASSALGGGIKAEAFFGQGTRLTVV.